Detailed here is one TCR beta chain. These data come from a study of blood T cell repertoires in COVID-19. On the study more broadly: Spain, Italy and the United States supplied samples that represented acute and convalescent COVID-19.

Authors' processing steps: Nucleated cell counts were estimated from reference gene primer amplification. This table comes from immunoSEQ multiplex PCR, and its TCRdb copy is limited to in-frame clones, with some not included. The D gene and trimming were derived from the DNA, and the V and J assignments and clone size from that table. The profile shows 85,000 to 90,000 clones, less than 90% of them singletons. This CDR3 is 16 amino acids long. Germline V gene lookup returns CDR1 SGHDN and CDR2 FVKESK. Unmatched junction bases numbered 10, after V lost 4 bases and J lost 5 bases. The sequenced sample was peripheral blood. This receptor was identified in an elderly man with active or convalescent COVID-19. This chain joins TRBV14 and TRBJ1-1; 10 bases are shared with TRBD1. The CDR3 bases are TGTGCCAGCAGCCGAGGGACTTTGGGACAGGGGACTGAAGCTTTCTTT. It specifies CASSRGTLGQGTEAFF.